These T cell receptor beta chains were read from a single sample in a study of T cells in Graves' hyperthyroidism and ophthalmopathy. TCRdb recomputed calls from the multiplex PCR reads with MiXCR, one row per CDR3 protein. The sample includes 600,000 or so distinct CDR3 sequences, around 14% of them seen just once. Source material: blood. These receptors all stem from a woman between 18 and 29 years old with Graves' ophthalmopathy. Both conserved end residues are part of each CDR3. The D gene is left open where the match is weak. The listing skips clone size in some rows; elsewhere it reads once, few, many or a size class.

.	TRBJ2-7	many	TRBV3-1	TGTGCCAGCAGCCAAGAAATCGGACAGTCCAACGAGCAGTACTTC	CASSQEIGQSNEQYF
.	TRBJ1-1	few	TRBV4-1	TGCGCCAGCAGCCAACAGGGTCAAGCTTTCTTT	CASSQQGQAFF
.	TRBJ1-3	once	TRBV5-4	TGTGCCAGCAGCGGCGGGAACGCGCGATCTGGAAACACCATATATTTT	CASSGGNARSGNTIYF
TRBD2	TRBJ2-1	many	TRBV12-3/TRBV12-4	TGTGCCAGCATTCCAGGCGGGGGAGGCTACTACAATGAGCAGTTCTTC	CASIPGGGGYYNEQFF
.	TRBJ2-7	many	TRBV27	TGTGCCAGCAGTCAAAAAGACGCAACCCTACACGAGCAGTACTTC	CASSQKDATLHEQYF
TRBD1	TRBJ2-7	many	TRBV14	TGTGCCAGCAGCCAAGGAGACAGGGGGCAAGGGTACGAGCAGTACTTC	CASSQGDRGQGYEQYF
TRBD2	TRBJ2-3	many	TRBV2	TGTGCCAGCACCGGCTTAGCGGGAGGGAGGGCAGATACGCAGTATTTT	CASTGLAGGRADTQYF
TRBD2	TRBJ2-1	.	TRBV7-2	TGTGCCAGCAGCTTATCTAGCGGGATGTCCCCCAATGAGCAGTTCTTC	CASSLSSGMSPNEQFF
TRBD2	TRBJ2-3	many	TRBV3-1	TGTGCCAGCAGCCAAGATTGGGGGGGGGACACAGATACGCAGTATTTT	CASSQDWGGDTDTQYF
TRBD1	TRBJ2-1	.	TRBV19	TGTGCCAGTAGGGACAGGGGTGTTGAGCAGTTCTTC	CASRDRGVEQFF
TRBD2	TRBJ2-1	.	TRBV20-1	TGCAGTGCTAGGCCGACCGGGACTAGCGGGAGTTTTGAGCAGTTCTTC	CSARPTGTSGSFEQFF
.	TRBJ2-7	many	TRBV6-1	TGTGCCAGCAGGGGGGACGCCTACGAGCAGTACTTC	CASRGDAYEQYF
.	TRBJ2-1	many	TRBV7-6	TGTGCCAGCAGCTTAGACAGGGTTCCCTCGTTGTACAATGAGCAGTTCTTC	CASSLDRVPSLYNEQFF
.	TRBJ1-1	many	TRBV2	TGTGCCAGCGGATCCCGGGCAGGCTACACTGAAGCTTTCTTT	CASGSRAGYTEAFF
.	TRBJ2-5	many	TRBV28	TGTGCCAGCAGTTTTGTGGGTGGGGAAGAGACCCAGTACTTC	CASSFVGGEETQYF
TRBD1	TRBJ2-2	few	TRBV5-1	TGCGCCAGCAACCCGGGACAGGGCAACACCGGGGAGCTGTTTTTT	CASNPGQGNTGELFF
.	TRBJ1-2	many	TRBV2	TGTGCCAGCAGTGAGGGCAGACTAAACTATGGCTACACCTTC	CASSEGRLNYGYTF
TRBD2	TRBJ2-7	many	TRBV3-1	TGTGCCAGCAGCCCATTAGCGGGAGCCTACGAGCAGTACTTC	CASSPLAGAYEQYF
TRBD2	TRBJ2-1	many	TRBV28	TGTGCCAGCAGTTGTGCGGGAGGTGGATGTGAGCAGTTCTTC	CASSCAGGGCEQFF
.	TRBJ2-5	many	TRBV4-1	TGCGCCAGCAGCCACCGGGACGGCCAGGAGACCCAGTACTTC	CASSHRDGQETQYF
.	TRBJ1-3	.	TRBV9	TGTGCCAGCAGCCCCCGACCCGGAAACACCATATATTTT	CASSPRPGNTIYF
.	TRBJ2-3	.	TRBV4-3	TGCGCCAGCAGCCAAGATAGGAGGTATACGCAGTATTTT	CASSQDRRYTQYF
.	TRBJ1-2	many	TRBV2	TGTGCCAGCAGTGATGGGGACTATGGCTACACCTTC	CASSDGDYGYTF
TRBD1	TRBJ1-4	many	TRBV28	TGTGCCAGCAGTTATCACGCAGGGGGCACTAATGAAAAACTGTTTTTT	CASSYHAGGTNEKLFF
TRBD1	TRBJ1-2	.	TRBV7-9	TGTGCCAGCAGAGGGGACAGGGGCCATGGCTACACCTTC	CASRGDRGHGYTF
.	TRBJ2-7	.	TRBV6-2/TRBV6-3	TGTGCCAGCAGTGGACTAACCTACGAGCAGTACTTC	CASSGLTYEQYF
.	TRBJ2-7	many	TRBV4-3	TGCGCCAGCAGCCCCGGGCGACTCCAACTAGCGCAGTACTTC	CASSPGRLQLAQYF
TRBD2	TRBJ2-1	many	TRBV30	TGTGCCTGGAATCTAGCGGGAGTTAATGAGCAGTTCTTC	CAWNLAGVNEQFF
.	TRBJ1-2	few	TRBV4-2	TGTGCCAGCAGCCATCCCGAAGGCAGGGATGACTATGGCTACACCTTC	CASSHPEGRDDYGYTF
.	TRBJ2-7	many	TRBV12-3/TRBV12-4	TGTGCCAGCAGTTTTATGGTCGAGCAGTACTTC	CASSFMVEQYF
.	TRBJ2-2	.	TRBV24-1	TGTGCCACCAGTGATTTAACCGGGAGCCTGTCTGGGGAGCTGTTTTTT	CATSDLTGSLSGELFF
TRBD1	TRBJ2-1	many	TRBV14	TGTGCCAGCAGCCAAGAAGGCCCGGGACAGGGCAATGAGCAGTTCTTC	CASSQEGPGQGNEQFF
.	TRBJ1-5	few	TRBV10-3	TGTGCCATCAGTGGAGGGAGCAATCAGCCCCAGCATTTT	CAISGGSNQPQHF
TRBD2	TRBJ2-5	few	TRBV4-1	TGCGCCAGCAGCCAAGCTCTATATAGCGGGAGGGCCCAAGAGACCCAGTACTTC	CASSQALYSGRAQETQYF
.	TRBJ2-2	many	TRBV20-1	TGCAGTGCTAGAGGGCCAAACACCGGGGAGCTGTTTTTT	CSARGPNTGELFF
TRBD2	TRBJ2-7	.	TRBV27	TGTGCCAGCAGTTCCCCGGGACTAGTAAGCTACGAGCAGTACTTC	CASSSPGLVSYEQYF
.	TRBJ2-1	many	TRBV14	TGTGCCAGCAGCCAACAGGACAGAGAGCAGTTCTTC	CASSQQDREQFF
.	TRBJ1-4	many	TRBV28	TGTGCCAGCAGTTTGTCGTTCCTAAACAATGAAAAACTGTTTTTT	CASSLSFLNNEKLFF
.	TRBJ2-3	many	TRBV28	TGTGCCAGCAGTCGCATCGTCGTTGCTGGCACAGATACGCAGTATTTT	CASSRIVVAGTDTQYF
.	TRBJ2-7	many	TRBV7-2	TGTGCCAGCCGGGAAGCGGAAGGTCCTAGGGAGCAGTACTTC	CASREAEGPREQYF
.	TRBJ2-1	few	TRBV27	TGTGCCAGCAGTTTTGGGGGGTCCAATGAGCAGTTCTTC	CASSFGGSNEQFF